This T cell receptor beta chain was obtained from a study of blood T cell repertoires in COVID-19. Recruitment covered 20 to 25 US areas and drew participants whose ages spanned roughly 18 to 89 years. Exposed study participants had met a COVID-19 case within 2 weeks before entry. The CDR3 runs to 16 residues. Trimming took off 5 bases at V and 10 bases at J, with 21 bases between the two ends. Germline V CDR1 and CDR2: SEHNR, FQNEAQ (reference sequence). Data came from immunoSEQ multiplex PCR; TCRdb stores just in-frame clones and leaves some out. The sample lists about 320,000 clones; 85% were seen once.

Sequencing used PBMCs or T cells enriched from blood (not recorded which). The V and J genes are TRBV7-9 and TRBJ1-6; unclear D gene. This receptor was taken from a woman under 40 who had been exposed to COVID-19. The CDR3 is CASSKIGSGGGSPLHF. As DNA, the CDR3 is TGTGCCAGCAGCAAAATTGGGTCGGGAGGCGGGTCACCCCTCCACTTT.